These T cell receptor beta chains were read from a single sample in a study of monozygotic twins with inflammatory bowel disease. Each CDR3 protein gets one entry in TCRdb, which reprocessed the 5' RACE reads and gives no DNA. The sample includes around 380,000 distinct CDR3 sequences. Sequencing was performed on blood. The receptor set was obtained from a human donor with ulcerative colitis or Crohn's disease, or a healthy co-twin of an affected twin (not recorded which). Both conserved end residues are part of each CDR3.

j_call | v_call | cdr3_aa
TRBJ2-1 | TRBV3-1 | CASSQGLSGGNEQFF
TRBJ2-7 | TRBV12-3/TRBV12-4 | CASSFFTVYEQYF
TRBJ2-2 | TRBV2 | CAIRRGQGTGELFF
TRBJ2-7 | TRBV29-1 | CSVGQDPYEQYF
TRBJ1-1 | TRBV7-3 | CASSLKVGATEAFF
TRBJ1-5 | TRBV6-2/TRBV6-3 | CASSYGAGGEPQHF
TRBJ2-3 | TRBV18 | CASSSTGIDTQYF
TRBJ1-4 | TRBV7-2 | CASSAQGSNEKLFF
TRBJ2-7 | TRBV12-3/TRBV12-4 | CASSPQVPHEQYF
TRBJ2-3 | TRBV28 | CASRGGLSTDTQYF